This T cell receptor (beta chain) was retrieved from a study of CXCR3-negative and CXCR3-positive naive CD8 T cells. Study-level results: Relative to CXCR3-negative naive cells, CXCR3-positive naive cells had more hydrophobic TRB CDR3s.

This CDR3 spans 12 amino acids. CDR1 and CDR2 from the germline V gene are MNHEY and SMNVEV (reference sequence). Concerning this clonotype itself: The antigen is undetermined.

The libraries of TRB cDNA were prepared using 5' RACE with UMI labels. From its re-call of the 5' RACE reads, TCRdb lists each CDR3 protein once, without DNA. The listing records some 150,000 distinct CDR3 sequences. The chain couples TRBV27 to TRBJ2-3; TCRdb lists TRBD1, though no DNA is available to test this call. The sequence was collected from a human donor in good health. Some clones in this sample may be carry-over from other donors' samples. What was sequenced was naive CXCR3+ CD8+ T cells from blood. Subset denoted: CD45RO-CCR7+CD27+CD95- naive CD8+ T cells expressing CXCR3 (TNR3+). This CDR3 reads CASSPLSDTQYF.